This is a list of T cell receptor beta chains from one sample in a study of blood T cell repertoires in COVID-19. Data came from immunoSEQ multiplex PCR; TCRdb stores just in-frame clones and leaves some out. The data hold around 200,000 clones, with 80% to 85% observed a single time. Sequencing input: peripheral blood. Receptors were obtained from a woman in her thirties or forties with acute or convalescent COVID-19. Each CDR3 is given with its conserved first and last residue.

len,v_gene,CDR3aa
14,TRBV11-3,CASSLRGDTTEAFF
11,TRBV28,CAIQINEKLFF
14,TRBV30,CAWNLAGARETQYF
13,TRBV5-6,CASSLWGDYGYTF
16,TRBV5-1,CASSLADRSSTDTQYF
13,TRBV7-9,CASSLVLGNTIYF
15,TRBV5-1,CASSSQGFGNSPLHF
12,TRBV6-5,CATGSYNSPLHF
19,TRBV4-2,CASSQELLAGGLGAYEQYF
18,TRBV11-2,CASSLLLAGAISYNEQFF
17,TRBV7-9,CASSLEDRPGPYNEQFF
18,TRBV3-1/TRBV3-2,CASSQFKGGRTSGNTIYF
18,TRBV7-6,CASSTTPGQGGGTDTQYF
14,TRBV10-3,CAISQGYSNQPQHF
12,TRBV27,CASGGQNNEQFF
13,TRBV12-3/TRBV12-4,CASIREGANVLTF
16,TRBV5-4,CASSSIAGGPTGELFF
17,TRBV4-1,CASSPLTERANTGELFF
13,TRBV7-6,CASSIQEQETQYF
13,TRBV6-5,CASSTTRRTEAFF
13,TRBV29-1,CSVAAGYNSPLHF
14,TRBV29-1,CSASTSLSTDTQYF
11,TRBV10-2,CASRAASEQYF
16,TRBV10-3,CAISESSRTANEKLFF
14,TRBV6-4,CASSFSGTTDTQYF
14,TRBV2,CASKRGGRGDEQYF
16,TRBV19,CASRGGQGAWDTEAFF
13,TRBV30,CAWSTSSGNTIYF
11,TRBV6-5,CASGRGETQYF